This T cell receptor beta chain comes out of a study of cytomegalovirus exposure and HLA in healthy donors. Regarding the study as a whole: Specificity for CMV antigens was confirmed in vitro for a few of the CMV-associated chains. Using the classifier, cytomegalovirus status was reportedly diagnosed with high specificity and sensitivity. Most observed TCR sequences were rare, whereas some public TCRs were detected in many donors.

The V gene's germline CDR1 is MNHEY and CDR2 SVGAGI. V shed 7 bases and J shed 7 bases, with 16 bases lying between them. The CDR3 length is 14 residues. TCRdb's copy holds only in-frame clones and misses some; the assay was immunoSEQ multiplex PCR. The repertoire holds about 130,000 clones, approximately 94% seen once, with around 1.2% in the top ten. The table lists this clone with a few counts. Antigen unknown. From the roughly 120-subject validation cohort, which was separate from the roughly 690-subject first cohort, the donors were drawn. J is TRBJ2-2 and V is TRBV6-5; a possible D gene is TRBD1 (5 bases). The specimen was PBMCs. This receptor was identified in a woman aged 18-29 years in good health and CMV-seronegative. The CDR3: CASTQAGMGGELFF. The CDR3 nucleotides are TGTGCCAGCACTCAGGCAGGGATGGGCGGGGAGCTGTTTTTT.